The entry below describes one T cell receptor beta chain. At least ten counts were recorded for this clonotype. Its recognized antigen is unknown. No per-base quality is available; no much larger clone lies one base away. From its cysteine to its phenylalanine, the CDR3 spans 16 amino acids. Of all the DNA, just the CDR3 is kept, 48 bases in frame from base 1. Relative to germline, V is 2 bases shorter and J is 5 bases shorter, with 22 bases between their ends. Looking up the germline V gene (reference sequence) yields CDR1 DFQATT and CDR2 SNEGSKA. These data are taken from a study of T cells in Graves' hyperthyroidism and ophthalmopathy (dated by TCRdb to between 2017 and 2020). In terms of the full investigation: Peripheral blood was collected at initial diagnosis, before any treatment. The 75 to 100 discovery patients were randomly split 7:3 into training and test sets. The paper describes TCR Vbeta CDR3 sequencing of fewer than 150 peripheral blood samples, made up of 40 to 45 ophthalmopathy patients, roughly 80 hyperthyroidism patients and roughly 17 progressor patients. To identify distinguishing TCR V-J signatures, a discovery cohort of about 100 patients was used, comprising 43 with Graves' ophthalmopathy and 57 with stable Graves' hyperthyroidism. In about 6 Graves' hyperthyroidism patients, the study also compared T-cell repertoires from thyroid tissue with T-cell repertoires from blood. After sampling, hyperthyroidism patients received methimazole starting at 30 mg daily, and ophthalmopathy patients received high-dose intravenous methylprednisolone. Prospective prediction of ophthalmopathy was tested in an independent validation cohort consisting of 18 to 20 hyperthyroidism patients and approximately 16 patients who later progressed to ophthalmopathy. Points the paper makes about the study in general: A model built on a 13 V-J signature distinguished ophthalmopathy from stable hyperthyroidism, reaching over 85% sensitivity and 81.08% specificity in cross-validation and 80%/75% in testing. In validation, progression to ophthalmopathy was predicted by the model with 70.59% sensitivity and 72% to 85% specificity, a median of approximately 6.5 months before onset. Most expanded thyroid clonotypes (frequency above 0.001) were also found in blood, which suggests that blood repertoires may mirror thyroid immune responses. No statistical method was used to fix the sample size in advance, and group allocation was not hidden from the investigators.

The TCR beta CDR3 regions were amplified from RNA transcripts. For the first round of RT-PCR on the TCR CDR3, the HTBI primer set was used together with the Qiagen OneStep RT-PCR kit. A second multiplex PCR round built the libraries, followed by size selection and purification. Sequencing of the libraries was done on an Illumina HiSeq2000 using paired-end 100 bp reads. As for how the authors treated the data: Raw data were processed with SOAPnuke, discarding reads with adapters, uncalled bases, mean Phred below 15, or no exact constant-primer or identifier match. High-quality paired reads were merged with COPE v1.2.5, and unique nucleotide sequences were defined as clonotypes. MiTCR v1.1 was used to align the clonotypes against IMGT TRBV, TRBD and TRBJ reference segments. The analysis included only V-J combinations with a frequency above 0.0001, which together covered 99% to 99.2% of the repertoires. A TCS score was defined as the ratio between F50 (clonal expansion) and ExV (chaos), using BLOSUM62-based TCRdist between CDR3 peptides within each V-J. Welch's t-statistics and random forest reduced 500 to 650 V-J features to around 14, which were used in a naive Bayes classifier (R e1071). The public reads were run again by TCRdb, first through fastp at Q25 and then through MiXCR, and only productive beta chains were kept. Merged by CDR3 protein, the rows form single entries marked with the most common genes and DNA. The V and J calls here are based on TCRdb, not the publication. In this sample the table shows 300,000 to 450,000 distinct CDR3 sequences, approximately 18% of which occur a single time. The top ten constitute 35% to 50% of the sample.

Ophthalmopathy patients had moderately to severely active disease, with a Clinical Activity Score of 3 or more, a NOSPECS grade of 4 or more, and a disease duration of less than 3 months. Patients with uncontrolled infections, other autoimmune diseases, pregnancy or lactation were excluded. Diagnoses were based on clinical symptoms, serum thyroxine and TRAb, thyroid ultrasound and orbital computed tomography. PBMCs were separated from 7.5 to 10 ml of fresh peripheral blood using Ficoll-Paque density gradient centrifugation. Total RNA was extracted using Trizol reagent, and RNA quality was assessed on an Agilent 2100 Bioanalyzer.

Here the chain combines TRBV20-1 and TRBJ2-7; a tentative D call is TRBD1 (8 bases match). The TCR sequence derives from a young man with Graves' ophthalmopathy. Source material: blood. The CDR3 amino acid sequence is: CSARSAGDRGVHEQYF. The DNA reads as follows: TGCAGTGCTAGATCGGCGGGAGACAGGGGAGTCCACGAGCAGTACTTC.